This TCR beta chain was sequenced for a study of blood T cell repertoires in COVID-19. On the study more broadly: PBMCs, B-cell-depleted T cells, or T cells provided the cDNA or gDNA that made up the material.

Participants came from some 23 US areas, aged about 18 to 95 years. Assay: immunoSEQ multiplex PCR; the TCRdb copy retains only in-frame clones and omits some. The table includes 250,000 or so clones, roughly 86% detected once. The CDR3 is made up of 16 amino acids. V shed 4 bases, J shed 0 bases, and the junction held 4 bases outside the gene matches. CDR1 is MDHEN, CDR2 SYDVKM, per germline. The gene calls are TRBV28 and TRBJ2-3, with 10 nucleotides matching TRBD1. Sequencing was done on a sample of PBMCs or T cells enriched from blood (not recorded which). The TCR was taken from a woman aged 45-65 years who had recovered from COVID-19. For the CDR3, the DNA is TGTGCCAGCAGTTCCTGGACAGGGGGGAGCACAGATACGCAGTATTTT. This gives the protein CASSSWTGGSTDTQYF.